These T cell receptor beta chains were read from a single sample in a study of blood T cell repertoires in COVID-19. Some clones are missing from TCRdb's copy, which holds only in-frame ones; the method was immunoSEQ multiplex PCR. The sample shows 120,000 to 150,000 clones, over 85% of them seen only once. The specimen sequenced was peripheral blood. These receptor sequences come from a human donor in a cohort sampled during active COVID-19. CDR3s include the opening cysteine and the closing phenylalanine or tryptophan. A D gene is named only where the DNA matches it firmly. Expanded clones get a size class; other rows say once, few or many, or leave the size out.

clone_size,j_call,d_call,v_call,cdr3_aa,cdr3_nt
.,TRBJ1-2,.,TRBV29-1,CSVRTVEGYGYTF,TGCAGCGTTCGGACAGTCGAGGGGTATGGCTACACCTTC
.,TRBJ2-7,.,TRBV18,CASSPQTASYEQYF,TGTGCCAGCTCACCACAAACAGCCTCCTACGAGCAGTACTTC
.,TRBJ1-3,.,TRBV12-3/TRBV12-4,CASRGPLINTIYF,TGTGCCAGCAGGGGCCCCTTGATAAACACCATATATTTT
.,TRBJ1-2,TRBD1,TRBV7-8,CASSATGGTIYGYTF,TGTGCCAGCAGCGCCACAGGGGGGACCATCTATGGCTACACCTTC
.,TRBJ1-2,.,TRBV2,CANPDRINYGYTF,TGTGCCAACCCGGACAGAATTAACTATGGCTACACCTTC
.,TRBJ1-2,TRBD1,TRBV6-5,CASSPDRGRLGYTF,TGTGCCAGCAGTCCGGACAGGGGGCGGTTGGGCTACACCTTC
.,TRBJ2-1,TRBD2,TRBV7-8,CASGASGASYNEQFF,TGTGCCAGCGGCGCTAGCGGGGCGAGCTACAATGAGCAGTTCTTC
.,TRBJ2-5,TRBD2,TRBV2,CASSGLAGWETQYF,TGTGCCAGCAGTGGACTAGCGGGTTGGGAGACCCAGTACTTC
.,TRBJ2-1,.,TRBV29-1,CSVEGSGRNEQFF,TGCAGCGTTGAGGGGAGTGGTAGGAATGAGCAGTTCTTC
.,TRBJ1-1,.,TRBV20-1,CSASARRATEAFF,TGCAGTGCTAGTGCGCGGAGGGCCACTGAAGCTTTCTTT
.,TRBJ1-2,TRBD1,TRBV27,CASSPLGGTDYGYTF,TGTGCCAGCAGTCCATTGGGTGGGACAGACTATGGCTACACCTTC
few,TRBJ2-2,.,TRBV30,CAIRQAHTGELFF,TGTGCAATAAGACAGGCCCACACCGGGGAGCTGTTTTTT
.,TRBJ1-4,TRBD1,TRBV4-3,CASSYGTGDEKLFF,TGCGCCAGCAGCTACGGGACAGGCGACGAAAAACTGTTTTTT
once,TRBJ2-3,TRBD2,TRBV10-3,CAMGGGGGTDTQYF,TGTGCCATGGGAGGCGGGGGGGGCACAGATACGCAGTATTTT
.,TRBJ1-2,TRBD1,TRBV6-5,CASSSLDREYGYTF,TGTGCCAGCAGTTCCCTGGACAGGGAATATGGCTACACCTTC
.,TRBJ1-1,.,TRBV18,CASSPRQEGGTEAFF,TGTGCCAGCTCACCACGTCAGGAAGGGGGCACTGAAGCTTTCTTT
.,TRBJ1-2,.,TRBV24-1,CATSDHGLYYTF,TGTGCCACCAGTGACCATGGACTGTACTACACCTTC
.,TRBJ1-2,TRBD1,TRBV24-1,CATTGGGYTF,TGTGCCACCACAGGGGGCGGCTACACCTTC
.,TRBJ1-2,.,TRBV15,CATSKRTGKEEGYTF,TGTGCCACCAGCAAAAGAACAGGGAAAGAAGAAGGCTACACCTTC
once,TRBJ2-3,TRBD1,TRBV6-5,CASRETGGLIDTQYF,TGTGCCAGCAGGGAGACAGGGGGCCTTATAGATACGCAGTATTTT
.,TRBJ1-2,.,TRBV9,CASSVAQNYGYTF,TGTGCCAGCAGCGTAGCCCAGAACTATGGCTACACCTTC
.,TRBJ2-7,.,TRBV2,CASSEGQSPTYEQYF,TGTGCCAGCAGTGAAGGACAGTCTCCGACCTACGAGCAGTACTTC
.,TRBJ2-2,TRBD1,TRBV5-1,CASSLEGADGELFF,TGCGCCAGCAGCTTGGAGGGGGCGGACGGGGAGCTGTTTTTT
.,TRBJ1-2,.,TRBV3-1/TRBV3-2,CASSQAYPGTINYGYTF,TGTGCCAGCAGCCAAGCCTATCCTGGGACTATTAACTATGGCTACACCTTC
.,TRBJ2-2,.,TRBV19,CASSTSQKTNTGELFF,TGTGCCAGTAGTACGTCTCAGAAGACGAACACCGGGGAGCTGTTTTTT
.,TRBJ2-2,.,TRBV12-2,CASRLRVRDRNTGELFF,TGTGCAAGTCGCTTAAGGGTCCGGGACAGGAACACCGGGGAGCTGTTTTTT
.,TRBJ1-2,TRBD1,TRBV9,CASSESDRVLGYTF,TGTGCCAGCAGCGAATCAGACAGGGTTCTTGGCTACACCTTC
.,TRBJ1-2,.,TRBV5-6,CASSSRDNYGYTF,TGTGCCAGCAGCTCCAGGGATAACTATGGCTACACCTTC